Included here is one T cell receptor beta chain sequence, with context. This entry belongs to a study of shared clonotypes between healthy human individuals. Background on the study: Donor composition was a couple of women and a few men, aged 18 to 49.

CD45RO-negative CD8 cells positively selected for CCR7 made up the naive population, which excluded terminally differentiated effector memory CD45RA+ cells. V lost 2 bases to trimming and J lost 4 bases, with 11 bases between them. Germline lookup yields CDR1 SEHNR and CDR2 FQNEAQ (reference sequence). The CDR3 loop spans 15 amino acids. TCRdb's copy holds only in-frame clones and misses some; the assay was immunoSEQ multiplex PCR. The repertoire holds under 1 million clones, 95% to 97% seen once, with about 0.22% in the top ten. The receptor's source is a man under 40 in good health. The sample consisted of naive CD8+ T cells sorted from blood. This sequence joins TRBV7-9 and TRBJ1-4; a weak D match, TRBD1 (5 bases). The CDR3 DNA reads as TGTGCCAGCAGCTTACCCGGGACCTATAATGAAAAACTGTTTTTT. This translates into CASSLPGTYNEKLFF.